Given below is one T cell receptor beta chain in context. Its antigen remains undetermined. Nothing much larger sits one base from this clone, and base qualities are not available. The data originate from a study of blood T cell repertoires in COVID-19 (dated by TCRdb to the early 2020s). For the study in its entirety: The collaborator samples originated in the United States, Italy and Spain and spanned the acute and convalescent phases of COVID-19. The material from the prospective study consisted of cDNA or gDNA derived from T cells, B-cell-depleted T cells, or PBMCs. Deeply sampled blood TCRbeta repertoires from subjects exposed to, actively infected with, or recovered from COVID-19 were included in the dataset. The repertoires were released in a freely available public database intended as a resource for research on the immune response to SARS-CoV-2. Samples came from the ongoing ImmuneRACE study (first 160 participants) plus 1,254 subjects from 6 global collaborators. Nearly every sample came with metadata listing a de-identified subject ID, COVID-19 status, age in years and sex. Where HLA class I and class II types were available, the types were taken from metadata supplied by the sample provider, not from assay-based typing.

Participants in the prospective study were enrolled through a virtual design, were aged roughly 18 to 90 years, and lived in roughly 25 United States geographic areas. In the prospective study, cohorts were assigned on the basis of participant-reported clinical history obtained from a screening survey and a study questionnaire. In the prospective study, whole blood, serum and a nasopharyngeal or oropharyngeal swab were collected from each participant by mobile phlebotomists. Additional blood draws and questionnaires over an approximately two-month period could optionally be provided by prospective study participants. Prospective study blood samples were shipped either frozen or at room temperature before DNA extraction. The CDR3 goes from the cysteine to the phenylalanine over 11 residues. The kept DNA is CDR3 alone, 33 bases in frame from the first base. Sequences DFQATT (CDR1) and SNEGSKA (CDR2) are obtained from the germline V gene (reference sequence).

General study outcomes and caveats: How much clinical and demographic metadata was included differed by source and by participant, and the metadata was provided uncurated.

TCRbeta CDR3 regions were amplified from genomic DNA using the immunoSEQ Assay, a bias-controlled multiplex PCR. Concerning the study's data processing: The number of nucleated cells in each sample was estimated by amplification of reference gene primers within the assay. To quantify the absolute abundance of each unique TCRbeta CDR3 rearrangement, sequence reads were collapsed and filtered. Productive Simpson clonality was computed per sample as the square root of Simpson's diversity index over productive rearrangements. The clones in this table, taken by TCRdb from immuneACCESS, are in-frame only. Not every clone is retained; where verified, under half of the shortfall comes from an unresolved V gene, and the cause of the rest is unknown. V and J calls and clone size are copied from that table; D and trimming were computed from the DNA. The sample profile shows some 380,000 clones; approximately 88% of them were found once. The ten largest clones represent roughly 2% of the sample.

The receptor's source is a woman in her thirties or forties with acute COVID-19. The source material was PBMCs or T cells enriched from blood (not recorded which). The rearrangement combines TRBV20-1 with TRBJ1-4; the D segment could be TRBD1, given 6 matching bases. This receptor has the CDR3 CTGTSNEKLFF. The DNA sequence is as follows: TGCACAGGGACAAGTAATGAAAAACTGTTTTTT.